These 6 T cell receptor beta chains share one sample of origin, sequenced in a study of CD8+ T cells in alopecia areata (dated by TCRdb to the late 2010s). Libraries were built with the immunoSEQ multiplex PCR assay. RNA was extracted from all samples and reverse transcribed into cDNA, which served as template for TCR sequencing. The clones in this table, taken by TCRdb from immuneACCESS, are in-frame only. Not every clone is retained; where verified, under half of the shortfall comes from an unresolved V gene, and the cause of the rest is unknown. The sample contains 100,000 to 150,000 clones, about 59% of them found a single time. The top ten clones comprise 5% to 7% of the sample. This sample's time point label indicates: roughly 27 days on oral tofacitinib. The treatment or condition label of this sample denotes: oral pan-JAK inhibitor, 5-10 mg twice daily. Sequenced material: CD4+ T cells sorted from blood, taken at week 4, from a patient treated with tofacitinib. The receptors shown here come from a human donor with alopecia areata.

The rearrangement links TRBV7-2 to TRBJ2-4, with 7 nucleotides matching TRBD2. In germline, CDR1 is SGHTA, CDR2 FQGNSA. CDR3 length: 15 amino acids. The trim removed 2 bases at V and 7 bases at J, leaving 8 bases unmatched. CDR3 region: CASSLSHGGSNIQYF. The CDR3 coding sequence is TGTGCCAGCAGCTTAAGTCACGGCGGGAGCAACATTCAGTACTTC.

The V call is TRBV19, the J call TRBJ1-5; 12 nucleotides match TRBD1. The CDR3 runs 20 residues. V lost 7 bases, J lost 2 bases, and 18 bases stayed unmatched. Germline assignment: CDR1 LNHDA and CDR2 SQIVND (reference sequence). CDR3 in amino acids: CASIDSSGTGGLPGNQPQHF. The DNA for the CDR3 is TGTGCCAGTATTGATTCCTCCGGGACAGGGGGCTTACCGGGCAATCAGCCCCAGCATTTT.

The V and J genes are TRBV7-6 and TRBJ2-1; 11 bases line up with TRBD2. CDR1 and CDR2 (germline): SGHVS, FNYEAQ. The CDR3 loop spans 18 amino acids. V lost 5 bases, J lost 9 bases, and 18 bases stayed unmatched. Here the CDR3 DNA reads TGTGCCAGCAGCCCTAGCCTAGCGGGAGGATCCTTTCGGGGTGAGCAGTTCTTC. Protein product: CASSPSLAGGSFRGEQFF.

This chain's CDR3 is CASSPRTGTHFEQYF. The CDR3 DNA sequence: TGTGCCAGCTCACCACGGACAGGAACCCATTTCGAGCAGTACTTC. The rearrangement joins TRBV18 to TRBJ2-7, with TRBD1 identical over 7 bases. This CDR3 contains 15 residues. Germline V CDR1 and CDR2: KGHSH, LQKENI. Losses at the gene ends were 1 base for V and 6 bases for J; bases not matched to a gene: 9.

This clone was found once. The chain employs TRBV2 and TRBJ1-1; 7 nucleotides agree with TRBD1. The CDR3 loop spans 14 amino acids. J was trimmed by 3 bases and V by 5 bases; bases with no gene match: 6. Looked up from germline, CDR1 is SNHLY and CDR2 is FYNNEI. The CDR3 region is CASSLGQADTEAFF. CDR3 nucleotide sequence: TGTGCCAGCAGTCTTGGACAGGCGGACACTGAAGCTTTCTTT. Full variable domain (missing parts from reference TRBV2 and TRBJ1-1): EPEVTQTPSHQVTQMGQEVILRCVPISNHLYFYWYRQILGQKVEFLVSFYNNEISEKSEIFDDQFSVERPDGSNFTLKIRSTKLEDSAMYFCASSLGQADTEAFFGQGTRLTVV.

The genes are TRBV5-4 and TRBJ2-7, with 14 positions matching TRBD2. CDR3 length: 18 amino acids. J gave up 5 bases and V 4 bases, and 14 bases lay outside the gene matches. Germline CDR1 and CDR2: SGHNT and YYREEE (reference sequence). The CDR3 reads CASSLGTSGRGWVNEQYF. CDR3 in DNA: TGTGCCAGCAGCCTGGGGACTAGCGGGAGAGGATGGGTAAACGAGCAGTACTTC.